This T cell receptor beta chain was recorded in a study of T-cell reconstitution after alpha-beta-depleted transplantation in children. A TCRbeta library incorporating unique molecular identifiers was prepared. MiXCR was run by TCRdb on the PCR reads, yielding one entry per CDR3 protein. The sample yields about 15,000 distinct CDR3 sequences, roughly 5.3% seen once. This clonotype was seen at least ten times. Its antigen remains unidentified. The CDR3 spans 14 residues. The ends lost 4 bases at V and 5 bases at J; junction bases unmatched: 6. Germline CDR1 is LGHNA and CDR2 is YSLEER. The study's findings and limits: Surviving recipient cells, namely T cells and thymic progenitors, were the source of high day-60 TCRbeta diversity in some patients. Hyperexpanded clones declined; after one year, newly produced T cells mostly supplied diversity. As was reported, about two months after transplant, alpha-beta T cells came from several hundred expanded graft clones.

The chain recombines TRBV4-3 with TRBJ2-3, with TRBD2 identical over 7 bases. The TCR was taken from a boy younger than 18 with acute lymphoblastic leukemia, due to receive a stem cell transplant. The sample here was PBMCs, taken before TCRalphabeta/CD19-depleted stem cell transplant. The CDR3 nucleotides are TGCGCCAGCAGCCCTCGACTAGCCCAAGATACGCAGTATTTT. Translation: CASSPRLAQDTQYF.